What follows is one T cell receptor beta chain and its context. In the study's own analysis: Using reference gene primer amplification, nucleated cell counts were estimated. The data were produced by immunoSEQ multiplex PCR, yet TCRdb's version contains in-frame clones alone and is incomplete. From that table come the V and J calls and clone size; the DNA was used to work out D and trimming. Among over 100,000 clones listed, around 90% were seen once. These data are taken from a study of blood T cell repertoires in COVID-19. Overall study context: Collection of acute and convalescent COVID-19 samples took place in the United States, Italy and Spain. The analysed material was cDNA or gDNA that came from T cells, B-cell-depleted T cells, or PBMCs.

J lost 2 bases, V lost 5 bases, and 4 bases had no gene match. The CDR3 covers 14 residues. Germline values: CDR1 SGHNT, CDR2 YYREEE (reference sequence). Sequenced input: peripheral blood. This TCR derives from a man aged 18-30 years with acute or convalescent COVID-19. The genes are TRBV5-4 and TRBJ1-3; 7 bases fit TRBD1. Written as DNA, the CDR3 is TGTGCCAGCAGATTGCAGGGGGCTGGAAACACCATATATTTT. As protein: CASRLQGAGNTIYF.